Below, 6 T cell receptor beta chains from the same sample are listed, as sequenced in a study of vaccination effects on CD4 cells after COVID-19. These receptors have no known antigen. Sequencing followed a ViraFEST assay step that expanded antigen-specific CD4+ T cells with viral peptide pools. CD4+ T cells were isolated after less than 13 days of culture. Two doses of BNT162b2 or mRNA-1273 vaccine were administered to participants. The repertoire was sequenced with immunoSEQ multiplex PCR; TCRdb's copy has only in-frame clones and lacks some. The table lists roughly 70,000 clones, roughly 76% of them singletons. Sequenced here: CD4+ T cells from PBMCs cultured with HCoV-OC43 spike peptides, sampled after COVID-19 vaccination. Subset: HCoV-OC43 spike overlapping peptide pool stimulation. The source is a human donor who received a COVID-19 vaccine.

J is TRBJ1-2 and V is TRBV5-1; D unresolved. From germline, CDR1 is SGHRS and CDR2 YFSETQ. Trimming pared 0 bases from V and 1 base from J, leaving 7 bases between. The CDR3 sequence is 14 residues long. The chain's CDR3 is CASSLDPFNYGYTF. CDR3 bases: TGCGCCAGCAGCTTGGATCCGTTTAACTATGGCTACACCTTC.

The chain employs TRBV6-6 and TRBJ2-2; 7 bases line up with TRBD1. This CDR3 has 14 residues. With 7 bases clipped from V and 4 bases from J, the junction kept 6 bases outside the gene matches. CDR1 and CDR2 from the germline V gene are MNHNY and SVGAGI (reference sequence). The CDR3 nucleotides are TGTGCCAGCAAAAGGACAGGCTTCACCGGGGAGCTGTTTTTT. This gives the protein CASKRTGFTGELFF.

This clone has only a few counts. V usage is TRBV2 and J usage is TRBJ2-2, with D perhaps TRBD1 (5 bases). The V and J ends lost 8 bases and 2 bases respectively, with 9 bases between them. The germline V gene has CDR1 SNHLY and CDR2 FYNNEI. The CDR3 has 13 residues. CDR3 residues: CASLQGNTGELFF. CDR3 coding DNA: TGTGCCAGCCTCCAGGGCAACACCGGGGAGCTGTTTTTT.

The CDR3, as DNA: TGCGCCAGCGGTCCGGCTCAGCGGCCAGATTACAATGAGCAGTTCTTC. This translates into CASGPAQRPDYNEQFF. The chain employs TRBV5-1 and TRBJ2-1; D perhaps matches TRBD2 (5 bases). This CDR3 comprises 16 residues. V was cut by 7 bases and J by 4 bases, with 21 bases left in between. Germline values: CDR1 SGHRS, CDR2 YFSETQ.

V is TRBV10-3 and J is TRBJ1-2; no definite D call. V lost 3 bases and J lost 3, with 11 bases in between. There are 14 residues in the CDR3. Germline CDR1 reads ENHRY; CDR2 reads SYGVKD. As DNA, the CDR3 is TGTGCCATCAGTGAAATAGGAGGGTACTATGGCTACACCTTC. The encoded protein is CAISEIGGYYGYTF.

The chain uses TRBV2 and TRBJ2-7; 9 bases match TRBD2. CDR1 and CDR2 (germline): SNHLY, FYNNEI. The CDR3 is 15 residues long. The junction had 5 bases not matched to a gene; V was cut back by 2 bases and J by 3 bases. As DNA, the CDR3 is TGTGCCAGCAGTGAAAGCCTAGCGGGGAGCTACGAGCAGTACGTC. Encoded protein: CASSESLAGSYEQYV.